This is a list of T cell receptor beta chains from one sample in a study of human T cells and chemical hapten exposure. TCRdb itself ran the RACE reads through MiXCR, one entry per CDR3 protein. The repertoire holds more than 90,000 distinct CDR3 sequences, roughly a tenth seen once, with less than 2.5% in the top ten. The material sequenced was whole blood, taken in connection with sensitization to the hapten diphenylcyclopropenone (DPC). The receptors derive from a man in his forties with alopecia areata. Some clones in this sample may be carry-over from other donors' samples. CDR3s leave out the opening cysteine and the closing phenylalanine or tryptophan.

j_call v_call cdr3_aa
TRBJ2-3 TRBV12-3/TRBV12-4 ASSVGTSISTDTQY
TRBJ2-2 TRBV30 AWSLQPGELF
TRBJ1-2 TRBV28 ASSPPDRGNYGYT
TRBJ2-3 TRBV6-2/TRBV6-3 ASSYWYGRGGSPDTQY
TRBJ2-3 TRBV27 ASGELAGEGSTDTQY
TRBJ2-1 TRBV4-3 ASSQTSGGIGEQF
TRBJ2-2 TRBV20-1 SARETGLGNSGELF
TRBJ2-7 TRBV7-2 ASTLGVEYEQY
TRBJ2-3 TRBV5-1 ASSESRDRASDTQY
TRBJ2-1 TRBV11-3 ASSSRDEEF
TRBJ2-2 TRBV24-1 ATSDRARTGELF
TRBJ2-3 TRBV5-1 ASSLEGLAGVDTQY
TRBJ2-1 TRBV11-1 ASSLRLAGIGNEQF
TRBJ2-6 TRBV5-4 ASSPGRGSGANVLT
TRBJ2-3 TRBV6-2/TRBV6-3 ASRRLAGGTDTQY
TRBJ2-3 TRBV5-5 ASSFSRLAGGPNTDTQY
TRBJ1-3 TRBV6-2/TRBV6-3 ASVRTESSGNTIY